A single sample is the source of the 16 T cell receptor beta chains below, sequenced in a study of beta chain features in type 1 diabetes. The authors reverse transcribed all of the isolated RNA, so sequencing captured expressed TCRB transcripts. Repertoires were generated with immunoSEQ multiplex PCR, while TCRdb's copy carries only in-frame clones and drops some. This table has over 700,000 clones, 17% appearing once. The specimen was naive CD4+ T cells from blood. The source of these receptors is a young woman in good health.

This clone was picked up a small number of times. The rearrangement links TRBV23-1 to TRBJ1-1, with D perhaps TRBD1 (6 bases). TRBV23-1 qualifies as an ORF whose function is uncertain. This CDR3 has 13 residues. V was clipped by 8 bases and J by 2 bases, with 12 bases between them. CDR3 coding DNA: TGCGCCAGCGTCAGGGGCGATAACACTGAAGCTTTCTTT. As protein: CASVRGDNTEAFF.

The chain joins TRBV6-1 to TRBJ2-7; D may be TRBD1 or TRBD2 (5 bases each). In germline, CDR1 is MNHNS, CDR2 SASEGT. The CDR3 is 12 amino acids. Trimming took 2 bases from V and 6 from J, leaving 8 bases between them. CDR3 bases: TGTGCCAGCAGTGAAAGGGGACGCGAGCAGTACTTC. Protein product: CASSERGREQYF.

The table lists this clone with a few counts. The V gene is TRBV2, the J gene TRBJ1-1; TRBD1 matches 7 bases. This CDR3 is 12 amino acids long. Per germline, CDR1 SNHLY and CDR2 FYNNEI. V shed 6 bases, J shed 7 bases, and the junction held 5 bases outside the gene matches. CDR3: CASRIQGIEAFF. DNA of the CDR3: TGTGCCAGCAGGATACAGGGGATTGAAGCTTTCTTT.

This clone was observed a few times. The V and J genes are TRBV11-2 and TRBJ1-2, with no clear D. Per the germline V gene, CDR1 is SGHAT and CDR2 is FQNNGV. The CDR3 contains 13 residues. V was pared by 6 bases and J by 4 bases, with 12 bases between. In DNA form, the CDR3 reads TGTGCCAGCAGTCCTTCCAACACCTATGGCTACACCTTC. Residues: CASSPSNTYGYTF.

Note on this clone: In the same sample, other DNA sequences code for this CDR3. The chain joins TRBV9 to TRBJ2-1; D might be TRBD2 (6 bases). From germline, CDR1 is SGDLS and CDR2 YYNGEE. The CDR3 sequence is 15 residues long. With 0 bases removed from V and 6 bases from J, the gap between germline ends came to 13 bases. CDR3 sequence: CASSVVGGSGNEQFF. CDR3 in DNA: TGTGCCAGCAGCGTAGTGGGGGGATCTGGCAATGAGCAGTTCTTC.

The chain is built from TRBV9 and TRBJ1-2; TRBD1 matches 8 bases. Losses at the gene ends were 1 base for V and 8 bases for J; bases not matched to a gene: 16. The CDR3 consists of 17 residues. Germline V gives CDR1 SGDLS, CDR2 YYNGEE. In nucleotides, the CDR3 is TGTGCCAGCAGCGTAACCATCGATGGACAGGGCGGCTACGGCTACACCTTC. Encoded protein: CASSVTIDGQGGYGYTF. Variable domain in full (rest from reference TRBV9 and TRBJ1-2): DSGVTQTPKHLITATGQRVTLRCSPRSGDLSVYWYQQSLDQGLQFLIQYYNGEERAKGNILERFSAQQFPDLHSELNLSSLELGDSALYFCASSVTIDGQGGYGYTFGSGTRLTVV.

This clone was detected only a few times. This rearrangement joins TRBV11-1 to TRBJ2-1; 13 nucleotides line up with TRBD2. The germline V gene has CDR1 SGHAT and CDR2 FQDESV (reference sequence). The CDR3 runs 16 residues. The V segment lost 1 base and the J segment 3 bases; nucleotides outside the gene matches: 0. For the CDR3, the DNA is TGTGCCAGCAGCTTAGGGACTAGCGGGAGCTACAATGAGCAGTTCTTC. Amino acid sequence: CASSLGTSGSYNEQFF.

The gene calls are TRBV19 and TRBJ2-7; 8 bases align to TRBD2. The J segment lost 6 bases and the V segment lost 6 bases, leaving 4 bases of the junction unmatched. This CDR3 contains 12 residues. Germline-derived CDR1 and CDR2 are LNHDA and SQIVND (reference sequence). The CDR3 region is CASSGRATEQYF. The CDR3 DNA is TGTGCCAGTAGCGGGAGGGCCACCGAGCAGTACTTC.

The chain is built from TRBV7-2 and TRBJ2-3; D tentatively fits TRBD1 or TRBD2 (6 bases each). This CDR3 contains 16 residues. V was clipped by 5 bases and J by 7 bases, with 22 bases between them. Germline lookup yields CDR1 SGHTA and CDR2 FQGNSA. CDR3 residues: CASSPVGGLRYNTQYF. The CDR3 bases are TGTGCCAGCAGCCCAGTAGGGGGACTTCGTTATAATACGCAGTATTTT.

This clone was seen a single time. The chain links TRBV6-1 to TRBJ2-7; 7 bases line up with TRBD1. The CDR3 length is 15 residues. With 6 bases clipped from V and 3 bases from J, the junction kept 11 bases outside the gene matches. Germline lookup yields CDR1 MNHNS and CDR2 SASEGT. The CDR3 region is CASRRHGDSRYEQYF. The CDR3 DNA reads TGTGCCAGCAGACGACACGGGGACAGCCGCTACGAGCAGTACTTC.

V is TRBV7-9 and J is TRBJ1-1; possibly TRBD1 for D (6 bases). CDR3 length equals 16 residues. Germline CDR1 reads SEHNR; CDR2 reads FQNEAQ (reference sequence). V lost 5 bases to trimming and J lost 1 base, with 17 bases between them. The DNA for the CDR3 is TGTGCCAGCAGCGACTCCTCGGGACACCGGAACACTGAAGCTTTCTTT. It is translated as CASSDSSGHRNTEAFF.

This chain joins TRBV27 and TRBJ2-3; D call uncertain. CDR3 length equals 15 residues. CDR1 is MNHEY, CDR2 SMNVEV, per germline (reference sequence). Trimming pared 2 bases from V and 6 bases from J, leaving 15 bases between. CDR3 sequence: CASSLANVLWDTQYF. Here the CDR3 DNA reads TGTGCCAGCAGTTTAGCAAATGTGTTGTGGGATACGCAGTATTTT.

For the CDR3, the DNA is TGTGCCAGCAGCCTTTGGGACCATAGGAGGACCCAGTACTTC. Its protein is CASSLWDHRRTQYF. The chain couples TRBV28 to TRBJ2-5; either TRBD1 or TRBD2 may fit D (5 bases each). V dropped 6 bases and J dropped 7 bases, with 18 bases sitting between them. CDR3 size: 14 residues. CDR1 and CDR2 from the germline V gene are MDHEN and SYDVKM.

The chain employs TRBV28 and TRBJ2-7, with 9 nucleotides matching TRBD1. The CDR3 consists of 15 residues. V trimming: 6 bases; J trimming: 3 bases; junction bases outside the gene matches: 9. CDR1 and CDR2 (germline): MDHEN, SYDVKM. For the CDR3, the DNA is TGTGCCAGCAGGGTACCGGGACAGGGTGACTACGAGCAGTACTTC. Translation: CASRVPGQGDYEQYF.

This clone has more than one count but fewer than ten. As DNA, the CDR3 is TGTGCCAGCAGTTTAGGAAGCCGACGTGAAGGCTACACCTTC. This codes for CASSLGSRREGYTF. The rearrangement joins TRBV28 to TRBJ1-2; D is unclear. CDR3 length equals 14 residues. Deletions cut 2 bases from V and 8 bases from J, with 15 bases between. Looked up from germline, CDR1 is MDHEN and CDR2 is SYDVKM.

This clone was found a few times. The rearrangement uses TRBV10-3 and TRBJ2-7; D is possibly TRBD1 (5 bases). This CDR3 contains 16 residues. V was shortened by 4 bases and J by 4 bases, with 20 bases between the two germline ends. Germline values: CDR1 ENHRY, CDR2 SYGVKD. The CDR3 nucleotides read TGTGCCATCAGTGTGGGCAGGGCCTCCCCCGGATACGAGCAGTACTTC. Protein: CAISVGRASPGYEQYF.